The 17 T cell receptor beta chains reported below all come from one sample, sequenced in a study of cytomegalovirus exposure and HLA in healthy donors. 13 Jbeta primers and 60 Vbeta primers were used for the PCR. Method: immunoSEQ multiplex PCR; TCRdb's copy keeps in-frame clones and lacks some. The sample carries some 190,000 clones, about 77% recorded once. Sequenced: PBMCs. The origin of the receptors is a woman aged 25 to 39 in good health and CMV-seropositive.

This chain connects TRBV5-6 to TRBJ1-5; 10 nucleotides line up with TRBD1. The germline gives CDR1 SGHDT, CDR2 YYEEEE. This CDR3 has 17 residues. V lost 0 bases, J lost 4 bases, and 7 bases stayed unmatched. The CDR3, as DNA: TGTGCCAGCAGCTTGGCGTGGGACAGGGGAGGGAATCAGCCCCAGCATTTT. Translated: CASSLAWDRGGNQPQHF.

CDR3 sequence: CASSLNPAGGPNEQFF. The CDR3 nucleotides are TGTGCCAGCAGCTTAAATCCAGCGGGGGGTCCCAATGAGCAGTTCTTC. The chain carries TRBV7-3 and TRBJ2-1; 9 bases line up with TRBD2. Germline loops: CDR1 SGHTA, CDR2 FQGTGA. V dropped 1 base and J dropped 6; count of bases not matched to a gene: 7. This CDR3 is 16 amino acids long.

The rearrangement links TRBV27 to TRBJ1-5; possibly TRBD1 for D (5 bases). CDR1 and CDR2 from the germline V gene are MNHEY and SMNVEV (reference sequence). The CDR3 has 17 residues. V was cut by 1 base and J by 4 bases, with 17 bases left in between. For the CDR3, the DNA is TGTGCCAGCAGTTTATTGCCGGCGGGACTAAAAAATCAGCCCCAGCATTTT. Translating it yields CASSLLPAGLKNQPQHF.

The V and J genes are TRBV5-5 and TRBJ1-2, with 7 bases that match TRBD1. The CDR3 runs 15 residues. The V gene end was trimmed by 7 bases and the J gene end by 2 bases; junction bases not matched to a gene: 11. Germline V gene lookup returns CDR1 SGHKS and CDR2 YYEKEE (reference sequence). The CDR3 DNA reads TGTGCCAGCGCCATCCAGGGGGTAGGCAACTATGGCTACACCTTC. This encodes CASAIQGVGNYGYTF.

The chain employs TRBV7-7 and TRBJ2-5; 12 bases map to TRBD2. The CDR3 extends over 15 amino acids. V trimming: 6 bases; J trimming: 5 bases; junction bases outside the gene matches: 7. Germline CDR1 and CDR2: SSHAT and FNYEAQ (reference sequence). CDR3 sequence (DNA): TGTGCCAGCAGTTCTAGCGGGGGGGCCGGGGAGACCCAGTACTTC. Translation: CASSSSGGAGETQYF.

V is TRBV15 and J is TRBJ1-2; D may be TRBD1 (5 bases). Trimming took 8 bases from V and 0 from J, leaving 13 bases between them. The CDR3 has 14 amino acids. Germline CDR1 reads LNHNV; CDR2 reads YYDKDF (reference sequence). For the CDR3, the DNA is TGTGCCACCCGGGGCCGGGGGGCTAACTATGGCTACACCTTC. This gives the protein CATRGRGANYGYTF.

The genes are TRBV5-4 and TRBJ2-1; 9 bases fit TRBD1. This CDR3 has 14 amino acids. V shed 2 bases, J shed 12 bases, and the junction held 9 bases outside the gene matches. Germline CDR1 and CDR2: SGHNT and YYREEE (reference sequence). CDR3 sequence: CASSLTGGRVGQFF. The CDR3 DNA is TGTGCCAGCAGCTTAACAGGGGGCCGTGTGGGGCAGTTCTTC.

The rearrangement uses TRBV7-8 and TRBJ2-7; 9 bases line up with TRBD1. The CDR3 has 15 residues. With 4 bases clipped from V and 5 bases from J, the junction kept 9 bases outside the gene matches. Germline assignment: CDR1 SGHVS and CDR2 FQNEAQ. CDR3 DNA sequence: TGTGCCAGCAGCTCCCGGGACAGGGCGGTCCACGAGCAGTACTTC. Translated, it gives CASSSRDRAVHEQYF.

The chain carries TRBV5-1 and TRBJ1-6; D not certain. Trimming removed 0 bases at V and 10 bases at J, with 11 bases between. Germline CDR1 SGHRS, CDR2 YFSETQ. The CDR3 consists of 14 residues. The CDR3 DNA follows: TGCGCCAGCAGCTTGGATGTCCGGGAATCACCCCTCCACTTT. It specifies CASSLDVRESPLHF. Full variable domain (missing parts from reference TRBV5-1 and TRBJ1-6): KAGVTQTPRYLIKTRGQQVTLSCSPISGHRSVSWYQQTPGQGLQFLFEYFSETQRNKGNFPGRFSGRQFSNSRSEMNVSTLELGDSALYLCASSLDVRESPLHFGNGTRLTVT.

The V and J genes are TRBV4-1 and TRBJ2-5, with 7 bases identical to TRBD2. The length of the CDR3 is 15 residues. Germline lookup yields CDR1 MGHRA and CDR2 YSYEKL. V lost 0 bases and J lost 5; bases outside the gene matches: 6. CDR3 DNA sequence: TGCGCCAGCAGCCAAGATCAAGCAGCGGGGGAGACCCAGTACTTC. It yields the protein CASSQDQAAGETQYF.

This chain links TRBV28 with TRBJ2-7; 9 nucleotides agree with TRBD1. This CDR3 spans 16 amino acids. Germline-derived CDR1 and CDR2 are MDHEN and SYDVKM. V dropped 6 bases and J dropped 7; count of bases not matched to a gene: 16. The CDR3 protein is CASSYLGQGRMGEQYF. The CDR3 coding sequence is TGTGCCAGCAGCTACCTCGGACAGGGGAGGATGGGAGAGCAGTACTTC.

The J gene is TRBJ1-2, the V gene TRBV6-1, with D tentatively TRBD1 (6 bases). V lost 7 bases, J lost 2 bases, and 14 bases lay in between. The CDR3 is 14 amino acids. CDR1 is MNHNS and CDR2 is SASEGT in the germline V gene. The CDR3 protein is CASIPGGGNYGYTF. CDR3 bases: TGTGCCAGCATCCCGGGGGGGGGCAACTATGGCTACACCTTC.

V usage is TRBV7-9 and J usage is TRBJ2-2; D may be TRBD1 (6 bases). Trimming stripped 6 bases from V and 4 bases from J, with 15 bases between. Germline V gene lookup returns CDR1 SEHNR and CDR2 FQNEAQ (reference sequence). This CDR3 has 15 amino acids. CDR3 sequence reads: CASRGAQGSTGELFF. The CDR3, as DNA: TGTGCCAGCAGGGGGGCTCAGGGATCCACCGGGGAGCTGTTTTTT.

This chain joins TRBV4-3 and TRBJ2-5; possible D gene TRBD2, 6 bases. The V gene lost 2 bases and the J gene lost 2 bases, with 6 bases spanning the gap. The CDR3 totals 13 residues. CDR1 is LGHNA, CDR2 YSLEER, per germline. Here the CDR3 reads CASSQRGQETQYF. In nucleotides, the CDR3 is TGCGCCAGCAGCCAACGGGGGCAAGAGACCCAGTACTTC.

This clone was seen only a few times. The J gene is TRBJ1-3, the V gene TRBV10-1; tentatively, D is TRBD1 (6 bases). The CDR3 has 12 amino acids. The germline gives CDR1 WNHNN, CDR2 SYGVQD (reference sequence). V lost 11 bases, J lost 0 bases, and 8 bases lay in between. The CDR3 DNA reads TGCGCCGTGGACAGCTCTGGAAACACCATATATTTT. Protein product: CAVDSSGNTIYF.

The gene calls are TRBV11-3 and TRBJ2-7; TRBD1 aligns across 7 bases. The CDR3 runs 13 residues. Germline V gene sequence: CDR1 SGHNT, CDR2 YENEEA. V gave up 5 bases and J gave up 1 base; unmatched junction bases: 2. CDR3 DNA sequence: TGTGCCAGCAGCCAGACAGGGTCCTACGAGCAGTACTTC. Encoded protein: CASSQTGSYEQYF. The whole variable domain, remainder taken from reference TRBV11-3 and TRBJ2-7, is EAGVVQSPRYKIIEKKQPVAFWCNPISGHNTLYWYLQNLGQGPELLIRYENEEAVDDSQLPKDRFSAERLKGVDSTLKIQPAELGDSAVYLCASSQTGSYEQYFGPGTRLTVT.

The chain employs TRBV7-9 and TRBJ1-1; possible D gene TRBD1, 6 bases. CDR3 length equals 14 residues. CDR1 SEHNR and CDR2 FQNEAQ come from the germline V gene (reference sequence). Trimming took 1 base from V and 4 from J, leaving 10 bases between them. The CDR3 loop reads CASSLVRGATEAFF. The DNA of the CDR3 is TGTGCCAGCAGCTTAGTTCGGGGGGCCACTGAAGCTTTCTTT.